The entry below gives a single TCR beta chain sequence along with its context. This specimen comes from a study of cytomegalovirus exposure and HLA in healthy donors. The CDR3 has 13 residues. Germline CDR1 reads SEHNR; CDR2 reads FQNEAQ (reference sequence). V lost 6 bases to trimming and J lost 7 bases; unmatched junction nucleotides: 9. TCRdb's copy holds only in-frame clones and misses some; the assay was immunoSEQ multiplex PCR. Found here are under 85,000 clones, around 94% of them singletons; the top ten hold 3% to 4%. The source of this sequence is a woman under 30 in good health and CMV-seropositive. Sequencing used PBMCs. The gene calls are TRBV7-9 and TRBJ2-7; 7 nucleotides agree with TRBD1. CDR3 amino acids: CASRAQGRGEQYF. In nucleotides, the CDR3 is TGTGCCAGCAGGGCCCAGGGCAGGGGGGAGCAGTACTTC.